Below are 20 T cell receptor beta chains sequenced from a single sample in a study of control samples from healthy donors and cancer patients. Using immunoSEQ multiplex PCR, the repertoire was profiled, and TCRdb retains in-frame clones only, with some absent. The sample holds under 200,000 clones, about nine tenths seen once. Sequencing was done on a sample of blood. These receptors all come from a woman in her 30s in good health.

This chain's CDR3 is CASRAGTDIYGYTF. CDR3 in DNA: TGTGCCAGCAGGGCCGGGACAGACATCTATGGCTACACCTTC. This chain uses TRBV7-9 with TRBJ1-2; 7 bases are shared with TRBD1. V was clipped by 6 bases and J by 4 bases; unmatched bases: 8. Germline CDR1 reads SEHNR; CDR2 reads FQNEAQ (reference sequence). The CDR3 is 14 residues long.

V usage is TRBV4-3 and J usage is TRBJ1-2; 8 nucleotides align to TRBD1. The CDR3 runs to 14 residues. Germline V gene sequence: CDR1 LGHNA, CDR2 YSLEER. V gave up 0 bases and J gave up 7 bases; unmatched junction bases: 4. The CDR3 is CASSQDRGRGGYTF. In DNA, the CDR3 is TGCGCCAGCAGCCAAGACAGGGGGCGCGGTGGCTACACCTTC.

The gene calls are TRBV6-5 and TRBJ1-4, with 10 bases fitting TRBD1. The CDR3 has 15 residues. Trimming at V came to 6 bases and at J to 3 bases, leaving 4 bases not matched to a gene. Germline assignment: CDR1 MNHEY and CDR2 SVGAGI. CDR3 amino acids: CASRDRGLANEKLFF. The CDR3 DNA reads as TGTGCCAGCAGGGACAGGGGGTTGGCTAATGAAAAACTGTTTTTT.

V is TRBV6-1 and J is TRBJ2-3, with 7 bases identical to TRBD2. The germline gives CDR1 MNHNS, CDR2 SASEGT. With 3 bases clipped from V and 0 bases from J, the junction kept 0 bases outside the gene matches. The CDR3 is made up of 14 amino acids. CDR3 coding DNA: TGTGCCAGCAGTGATAGCGGGAGCACAGATACGCAGTATTTT. Translated: CASSDSGSTDTQYF.

This chain joins TRBV7-2 and TRBJ2-1; TRBD1 might be the D (5 bases). The germline CDR1 and CDR2 sequences are SGHTA and FQGNSA. This CDR3 comprises 12 residues. Trimming took off 2 bases at V and 8 bases at J, with 7 bases between the two ends. The CDR3 region has the DNA TGTGCCAGCAGCTTACAGGGCTATGAGCAGTTCTTC. Translating gives CASSLQGYEQFF.

The chain employs TRBV11-3 and TRBJ1-2; D unresolved. Deletions cut 0 bases from V and 3 bases from J, with 11 bases between. This CDR3 spans 15 amino acids. Germline V gene data show CDR1 as SGHNT and CDR2 as YENEEA. The CDR3 region has the DNA TGTGCCAGCAGCTTAGATCCGGGCAGAGACTATGGCTACACCTTC. Protein: CASSLDPGRDYGYTF.

This clone was found once. The J gene is TRBJ2-1, the V gene TRBV6-5; a possible D gene is TRBD1 (5 bases). The germline V gene has CDR1 MNHEY and CDR2 SVGAGI. The CDR3 is 14 residues long. V was shortened by 8 bases and J by 3 bases, with 14 bases between the two germline ends. CDR3 sequence reads: CASRIMDNYNEQFF. The CDR3 DNA follows: TGTGCCAGCCGTATTATGGACAACTACAATGAGCAGTTCTTC.

The V call is TRBV11-2, the J call TRBJ2-3, with D possibly matching TRBD2 (5 bases). The V gene's germline CDR1 is SGHAT and CDR2 FQNNGV. This CDR3 spans 14 amino acids. The ends were cut back, 1 base at V and 5 bases at J, with 10 bases in the middle. DNA of the CDR3: TGTGCCAGCAGCTTAGGTCGGGAACTAGATACGCAGTATTTT. It yields the protein CASSLGRELDTQYF.

This clone was observed a handful of times. The rearrangement uses TRBV5-1 and TRBJ1-4; possible D gene TRBD1, 5 bases. Deletions cut 0 bases from V and 6 bases from J, with 9 bases between. This CDR3 is 14 amino acids long. CDR1 is SGHRS, CDR2 YFSETQ, per germline. DNA of the CDR3: TGCGCCAGCAGCTTGGGGGCAGGGTATGAAAAACTGTTTTTT. This encodes CASSLGAGYEKLFF.

The gene calls are TRBV3-1 (or the pseudogene TRBV3-2) and TRBJ2-3; the match to TRBD2 covers 11 bases. The CDR3 has 16 amino acids. Germline V gene lookup returns CDR1 LGHDT and CDR2 YNNKEL (reference sequence). The V segment lost 4 bases and the J segment 2 bases; nucleotides outside the gene matches: 5. CDR3 DNA sequence: TGTGCCAGCAGCCCACTAGCGGGAGTCGTCACAGATACGCAGTATTTT. It is translated as CASSPLAGVVTDTQYF.

In the case of this clone: Likely a read error: the CDR3 ends without its conserved phenylalanine or tryptophan. This chain joins TRBV27 and TRBJ2-7; 10 bases fit TRBD1. Germline trimming cut 4 bases from V and 4 bases from J; bases unmatched to any gene: 10. Per the germline V gene, CDR1 is MNHEY and CDR2 is SMNVEV (reference sequence). This CDR3 is 16 amino acids long. The CDR3 loop reads CASSYLVRTGGYEQYS. CDR3 bases: TGTGCCAGCAGTTACCTCGTTCGGACAGGGGGGTACGAGCAGTACTCC.

The V gene is TRBV7-2, the J gene TRBJ1-2, with 7 positions matching TRBD1. The CDR3 consists of 15 residues. The V segment lost 4 bases and the J segment 0 bases; nucleotides outside the gene matches: 5. Germline-derived CDR1 and CDR2 are SGHTA and FQGNSA. Here the CDR3 DNA reads TGTGCCAGCAGCTCCCGCCAGGGGGCTAACTATGGCTACACCTTC. Its translation: CASSSRQGANYGYTF.

The CDR3 is CSGTGTGDGYTF. The CDR3 DNA reads TGCAGCGGGACCGGGACAGGGGATGGCTACACCTTC. This chain connects TRBV29-1 to TRBJ1-2, with TRBD1 identical over 10 bases. Germline trimming cut 7 bases from V and 6 bases from J; bases unmatched to any gene: 5. Per the germline V gene, CDR1 is SQVTM and CDR2 is ANQGSEA. The CDR3 loop spans 12 amino acids.

The chain employs TRBV19 and TRBJ1-1; D is perhaps TRBD1 (5 bases). Per germline, CDR1 LNHDA and CDR2 SQIVND (reference sequence). Trimming took off 4 bases at V and 5 bases at J, with 8 bases between the two ends. The length of the CDR3 is 12 residues. CDR3 in amino acids: CASSTGRTEAFF. The DNA of the CDR3 is TGTGCCAGTAGTACAGGGAGAACTGAAGCTTTCTTT.

V and J are TRBV5-1 and TRBJ1-1; D remains unclear. Germline CDR1 reads SGHRS; CDR2 reads YFSETQ. This CDR3 is 12 amino acids long. Trimming pared 1 base from V and 1 base from J, leaving 2 bases between. DNA for the CDR3: TGCGCCAGCAGCTTGCAGAACACTGAAGCTTTCTTT. The encoded protein is CASSLQNTEAFF.

The gene calls are TRBV10-3 and TRBJ1-5; no firm D call. The V end lost 0 bases, the J end lost 1 base, and 4 bases lay between the germline ends. There are 14 residues in the CDR3. Germline V gene lookup returns CDR1 ENHRY and CDR2 SYGVKD. The CDR3 DNA follows: TGTGCCATCAGTGAGTCGTTAAGCAATCAGCCCCAGCATTTT. It codes for CAISESLSNQPQHF.

V and J are TRBV4-2 and TRBJ2-2; 9 positions match TRBD1. This CDR3 has 16 amino acids. The V segment lost 1 base and the J segment 4 bases; nucleotides outside the gene matches: 4. Germline-derived CDR1 and CDR2 are LGHNA and YNFKEQ. CDR3 protein: CASSQGTGAVTGELFF. DNA of the CDR3: TGTGCCAGCAGCCAAGGGACAGGGGCGGTCACCGGGGAGCTGTTTTTT.

The chain carries TRBV10-3 and TRBJ1-6, with TRBD1 matching 8 bases. The germline V gene encodes CDR1 ENHRY and CDR2 SYGVKD. The V segment lost 0 bases and the J segment 3 bases; nucleotides outside the gene matches: 1. The CDR3 covers 16 residues. The CDR3 protein is CAISESTGGYNSPLHF. CDR3 bases: TGTGCCATCAGTGAGTCTACAGGGGGCTATAATTCACCCCTCCACTTT.

This chain links TRBV7-9 with TRBJ1-4; 10 bases match TRBD1. Trimming removed 5 bases from V and 8 bases from J; junction bases left unmatched: 8. There are 15 residues in the CDR3. Germline V gene sequence: CDR1 SEHNR, CDR2 FQNEAQ (reference sequence). CDR3 DNA sequence: TGTGCCAGCAGCCGAAGCGGGACAGGGGCCGAAAAACTGTTTTTT. Its protein is CASSRSGTGAEKLFF.

V usage is TRBV5-1 and J usage is TRBJ2-5, with 7 bases identical to TRBD2. With 4 bases clipped from V and 4 bases from J, the junction kept 7 bases outside the gene matches. CDR1 SGHRS and CDR2 YFSETQ come from the germline V gene. There are 14 residues in the CDR3. The CDR3 here is CASSPTSSRETQYF. DNA of the CDR3: TGCGCCAGCAGCCCGACTAGCTCTCGAGAGACCCAGTACTTC.